The T cell receptor (beta chain) under discussion was sequenced for a study of OX40 agonist ivuxolimab in advanced cancers. This table comes from immunoSEQ multiplex PCR, and its TCRdb copy is limited to in-frame clones, with some not included. The sample lists more than 15,000 clones, about 80% seen once, with about 26% in the top ten. The germline V and J ends were trimmed by 5 bases and 4 bases, with 17 bases remaining between them. Germline V gene data show CDR1 as LNHNV and CDR2 as YYDKDF (reference sequence). The CDR3 is made up of 15 amino acids. The TCR comes from an adult with an advanced solid tumor such as melanoma, head and neck, liver or kidney cancer. Sequencing was performed on CD4+ or CD8+ T cells sorted from blood, taken in a trial of the OX40 agonist ivuxolimab. The chain joins TRBV15 to TRBJ2-5; TRBD2 is a possible D gene (5 bases). The CDR3 reads CATSPPRQTIETQYF. CDR3 in DNA: TGTGCCACCAGCCCTCCCCGGCAGACTATAGAGACCCAGTACTTC.